This TCR beta chain was sequenced during a study of blood T cell repertoires in COVID-19. Overall study: Acute and convalescent COVID-19 specimens originated in the United States, Italy and Spain.

Methods used by the authors: From reference gene primer amplification, estimates of nucleated cell counts were derived. Sequenced by immunoSEQ multiplex PCR; TCRdb stores in-frame clones only, minus some. From that table come the V and J calls and clone size; the DNA was used to work out D and trimming. The table includes over 300,000 clones, approximately 85% detected once. This clone was counted a single time. Germline V CDR1 and CDR2: LGHNA, YNFKEQ. The CDR3 consists of 12 residues. V shed 0 bases and J shed 9 bases, with 6 bases lying between them. The sample was peripheral blood. The TCR sequence derives from a human donor in a cohort sampled during active COVID-19. The rearrangement joins TRBV4-2 to TRBJ2-1; D remains unclear. CDR3 DNA: TGTGCCAGCAGCCAAGACCTCGGTGAGCAGTTCTTC. Translation: CASSQDLGEQFF.